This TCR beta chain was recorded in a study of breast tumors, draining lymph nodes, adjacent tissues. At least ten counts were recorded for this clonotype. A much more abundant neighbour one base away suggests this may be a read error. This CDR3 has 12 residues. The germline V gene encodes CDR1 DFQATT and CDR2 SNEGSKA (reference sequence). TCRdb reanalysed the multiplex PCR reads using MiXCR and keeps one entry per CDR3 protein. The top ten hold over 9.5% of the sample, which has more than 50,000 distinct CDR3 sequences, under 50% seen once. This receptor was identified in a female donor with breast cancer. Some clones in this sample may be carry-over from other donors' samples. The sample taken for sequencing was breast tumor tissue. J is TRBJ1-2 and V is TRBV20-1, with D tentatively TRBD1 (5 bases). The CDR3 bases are TGCAGTGCTAGAGAGGCAGCGCGGGGCTCCACCTTC. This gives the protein CSAREAARGSTF.